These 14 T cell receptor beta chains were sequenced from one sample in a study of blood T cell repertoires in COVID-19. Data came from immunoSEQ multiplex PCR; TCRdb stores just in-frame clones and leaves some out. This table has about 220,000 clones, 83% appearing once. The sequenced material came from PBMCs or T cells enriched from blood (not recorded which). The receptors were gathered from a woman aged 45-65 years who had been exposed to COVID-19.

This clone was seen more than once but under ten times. The CDR3 DNA is TGCGCCAGCAGCTTGACAGCCGATGGCTACACCTTC. The encoded protein is CASSLTADGYTF. The J gene is TRBJ1-2, the V gene TRBV5-1; D unclear. V lost 1 base and J 6 bases, leaving 7 bases between the germline ends. This CDR3 contains 12 residues. Germline V gene lookup returns CDR1 SGHRS and CDR2 YFSETQ.

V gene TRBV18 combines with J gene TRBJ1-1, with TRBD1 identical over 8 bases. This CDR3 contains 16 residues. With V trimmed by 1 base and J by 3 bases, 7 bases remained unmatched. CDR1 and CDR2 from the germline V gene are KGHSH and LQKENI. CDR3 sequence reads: CASSPRNRGVYTEAFF. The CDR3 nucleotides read TGTGCCAGCTCACCACGGAACAGGGGGGTTTACACTGAAGCTTTCTTT.

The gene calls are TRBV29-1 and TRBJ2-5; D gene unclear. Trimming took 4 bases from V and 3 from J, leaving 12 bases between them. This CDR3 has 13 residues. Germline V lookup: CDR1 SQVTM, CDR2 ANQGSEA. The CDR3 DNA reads TGCAGCGTTGTGAACAGCTTCAAAGAGACCCAGTACTTC. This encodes CSVVNSFKETQYF.

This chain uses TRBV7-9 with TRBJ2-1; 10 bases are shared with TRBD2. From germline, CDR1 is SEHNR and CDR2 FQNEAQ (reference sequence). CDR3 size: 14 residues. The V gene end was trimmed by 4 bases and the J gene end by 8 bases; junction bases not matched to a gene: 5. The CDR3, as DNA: TGTGCCAGCAGCTCCGGGACTAGCGAATATGAGCAGTTCTTC. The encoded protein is CASSSGTSEYEQFF.

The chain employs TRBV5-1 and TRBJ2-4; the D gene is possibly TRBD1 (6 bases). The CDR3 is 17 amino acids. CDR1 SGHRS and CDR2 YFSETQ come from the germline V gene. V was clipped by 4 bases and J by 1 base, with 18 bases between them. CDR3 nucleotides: TGCGCCAGCAGCCATCCGGGACCCCAGGGGGCCAAAAACATTCAGTACTTC. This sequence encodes CASSHPGPQGAKNIQYF.

In DNA form, the CDR3 reads TGTGCCAGCAGCCCGGGATCCGCCAAAAACATTCAGTACTTC. It is translated as CASSPGSAKNIQYF. The chain employs TRBV6-6 and TRBJ2-4; D is perhaps TRBD2 (5 bases). The CDR3 has 14 amino acids. Trimming pared 6 bases from V and 1 base from J, leaving 10 bases between. Germline V gene sequence: CDR1 MNHNY, CDR2 SVGAGI (reference sequence).

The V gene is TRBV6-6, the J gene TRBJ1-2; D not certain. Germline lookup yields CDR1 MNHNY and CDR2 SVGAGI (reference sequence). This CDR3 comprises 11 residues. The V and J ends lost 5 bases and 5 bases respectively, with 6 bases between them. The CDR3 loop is CASSTGYGYTF. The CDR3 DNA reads TGTGCCAGCAGTACCGGGTATGGCTACACCTTC.

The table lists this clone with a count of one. CDR3 DNA: TGTGCCATCAGCCGAAAGGGACAGGGGGACTATGGCTACACCTTC. Translating gives CAISRKGQGDYGYTF. This chain links TRBV10-3 with TRBJ1-2; the match to TRBD1 covers 11 bases. Germline CDR1 reads ENHRY; CDR2 reads SYGVKD. V was clipped by 6 bases and J by 3 bases; unmatched bases: 6. CDR3 length equals 15 residues.

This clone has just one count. Written as DNA, the CDR3 is TGTGCCAGCAGCGTAGGGGCGCCACCCCTCCACTTT. Translated: CASSVGAPPLHF. The chain carries TRBV9 and TRBJ1-6; unclear D gene. The CDR3 has 12 residues. Germline CDR1 reads SGDLS; CDR2 reads YYNGEE. V was pared by 0 bases and J by 11 bases, with 6 bases between. The whole variable domain, filled in from reference TRBV9 and TRBJ1-6, reads DSGVTQTPKHLITATGQRVTLRCSPRSGDLSVYWYQQSLDQGLQFLIQYYNGEERAKGNILERFSAQQFPDLHSELNLSSLELGDSALYFCASSVGAPPLHFGNGTRLTVT.

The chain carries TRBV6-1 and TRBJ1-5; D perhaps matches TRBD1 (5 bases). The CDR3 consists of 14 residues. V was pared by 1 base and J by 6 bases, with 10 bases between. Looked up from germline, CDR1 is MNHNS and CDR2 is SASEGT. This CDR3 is CASSEVRGGQPQHF. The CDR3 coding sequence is TGTGCCAGCAGTGAAGTACGCGGGGGTCAGCCCCAGCATTTT.

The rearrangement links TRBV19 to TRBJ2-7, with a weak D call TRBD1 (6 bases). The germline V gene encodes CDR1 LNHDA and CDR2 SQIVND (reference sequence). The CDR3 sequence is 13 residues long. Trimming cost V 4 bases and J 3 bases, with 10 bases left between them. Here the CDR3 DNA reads TGTGCCAGTAGTACGGACAGAGGCTACGAGCAGTACTTC. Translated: CASSTDRGYEQYF.

CDR3 protein: CASSASSYEQYF. The DNA of the CDR3 is TGTGCCAGCAGCGCTAGCTCCTACGAGCAGTACTTC. The rearrangement uses TRBV5-4 and TRBJ2-7; D gene ambiguous. The CDR3 spans 12 residues. V was trimmed by 4 bases and J by 0 bases, leaving 5 bases between them. Germline CDR1 and CDR2: SGHNT and YYREEE (reference sequence).

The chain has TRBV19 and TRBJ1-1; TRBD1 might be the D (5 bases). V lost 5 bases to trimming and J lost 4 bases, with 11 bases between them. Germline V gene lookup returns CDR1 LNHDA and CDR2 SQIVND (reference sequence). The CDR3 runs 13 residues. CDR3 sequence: CASSSSGLTEAFF. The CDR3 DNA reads TGTGCCAGTAGTTCTTCAGGGCTCACTGAAGCTTTCTTT.

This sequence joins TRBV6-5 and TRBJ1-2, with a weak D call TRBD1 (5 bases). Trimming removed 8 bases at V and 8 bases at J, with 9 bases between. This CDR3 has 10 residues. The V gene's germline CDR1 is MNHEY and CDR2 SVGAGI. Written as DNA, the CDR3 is TGTGCCAGCGACCAGGGAGGCTACACCTTC. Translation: CASDQGGYTF.